The 4 T cell receptor beta chains reported below all come from one sample, sequenced in a study of cytomegalovirus exposure and HLA in healthy donors. The PCR ran on 60 Vbeta and 13 Jbeta primers. The repertoire was sequenced with immunoSEQ multiplex PCR; TCRdb's copy has only in-frame clones and lacks some. The sample carries approximately 100,000 clones, approximately 86% recorded once. The sequencing input was PBMCs. The receptor source for this set is a man between 25 and 39 years old in good health and CMV-seropositive.

The rearrangement uses TRBV28 and TRBJ1-2; D might be TRBD1 (5 bases). Trimming took 1 base from V and 5 from J, leaving 17 bases between them. CDR1 is MDHEN, CDR2 SYDVKM, per germline. This CDR3 is built from 16 residues. CDR3 sequence reads: CASSLSGDRFLYGYTF. CDR3 in DNA: TGTGCCAGCAGTTTATCGGGGGATCGGTTCTTATATGGCTACACCTTC.

The genes are TRBV12-5 and TRBJ2-1, with TRBD2 as a possible D gene (5 bases). The CDR3 spans 13 residues. Germline V gives CDR1 LGHNT, CDR2 FRNRAP. Trimming cost V 0 bases and J 9 bases, with 9 bases left between them. For the CDR3, the DNA is TGTGCTAGTGGTTTGGTAGTTGGAGGTGAGCAGTTCTTC. Its translation: CASGLVVGGEQFF.

This clone has a single count. The chain has TRBV9 and TRBJ2-1, with D perhaps matching TRBD1 (6 bases). V shed 0 bases and J shed 0 bases, with 10 bases lying between them. In germline, CDR1 is SGDLS, CDR2 YYNGEE. The CDR3 has 16 residues. The CDR3 region has the DNA TGTGCCAGCAGCGTAGCGGGGACAAGCTCCTACAATGAGCAGTTCTTC. It codes for CASSVAGTSSYNEQFF.

This chain links TRBV19 with TRBJ2-3; 11 bases map to TRBD2. This CDR3 region has 16 residues. V gave up 6 bases and J gave up 8 bases; unmatched junction bases: 13. Germline CDR1 is LNHDA and CDR2 is SQIVND (reference sequence). DNA for the CDR3: TGTGCCAGTAGGTTAGCGGGAGGGCCTATTGGAGGTACGCAGTATTTT. Its translation is CASRLAGGPIGGTQYF.